This T cell receptor beta chain was observed in a study of T cells after yellow fever vaccination. Study overall: Some fractions had low cell numbers, and these were prepared with SMART-Seq v4 Ultra Low Input.

CDR1 SGHVS and CDR2 FNYEAQ come from the germline V gene. The length of the CDR3 is 15 residues. Trimming shortened V by 1 base and J by 12 bases, and 19 bases separated the two germline ends. In making TCR cDNA, 5'RACE template switching added a universal primer site and UMIs to it. MiXCR, run by TCRdb on the 5' RACE reads, gives a single entry per CDR3 protein. The sample shows roughly 170,000 distinct CDR3 sequences, 9.3% of them seen only once. Many counts were recorded for this clonotype. Its antigen is undetermined. Study-level points and caveats: Abundant clonotypes from the bulk population could have been carried over as contaminants into FACS-sorted repertoires.

The receptor was derived from a man aged 18-30 years who received the YFV17D yellow fever vaccine. The input for sequencing was CD8+ T cells sorted from PBMCs, taken 45 days after the yellow fever booster vaccination. The rearrangement joins TRBV7-6 to TRBJ2-1; D is possibly TRBD2 (6 bases). The CDR3, as DNA: TGTGCCAGCAGCTTAGAAAGAGGAGGGCTTGACCGGCAGTTCTTC. It encodes CASSLERGGLDRQFF.